These T cell receptor beta chains were read from a single sample in a study of cytotoxic CD8 clonotypes in ibrutinib-treated CLL. Measured with immunoSEQ multiplex PCR; TCRdb has only the in-frame clones, and not every one. The table lists roughly 15,000 clones, 50% to 55% of them singletons. Source: PBMCs, taken at an approximately 22-month disease-progression time point, from a patient treated with ibrutinib. The receptors originated from a human donor with chronic lymphocytic leukemia. Both conserved end residues are part of each CDR3. D genes are given only for firm matches. Only part of the rows carry a size: once, few, many, or a class if the clone is expanded.

clone_size: .
v_call: TRBV29-1
j_call: TRBJ2-3
d_call: .
cdr3_aa: CSVKTHGGTDTQYF
cdr3_nt: TGCAGCGTGAAGACCCATGGGGGCACAGATACGCAGTATTTT

clone_size: .
v_call: TRBV4-1
j_call: TRBJ2-3
d_call: TRBD2
cdr3_aa: CASSQVEAGGTPYF
cdr3_nt: TGCGCCAGCAGCCAGGTCGAAGCGGGGGGGACGCCGTATTTT

clone_size: few
v_call: TRBV19
j_call: TRBJ1-2
d_call: .
cdr3_aa: CASRGRRSNYGYTF
cdr3_nt: TGTGCCAGTAGGGGCAGGAGATCTAACTATGGCTACACCTTC

clone_size: .
v_call: TRBV27
j_call: TRBJ1-5
d_call: .
cdr3_aa: CASSSINQPQHF
cdr3_nt: TGTGCCAGCAGTTCAATAAATCAGCCCCAGCATTTT

clone_size: .
v_call: TRBV9
j_call: TRBJ2-1
d_call: TRBD2
cdr3_aa: CASSAPTSGDYNEQFF
cdr3_nt: TGTGCCAGCAGCGCCCCGACTAGCGGGGATTACAATGAGCAGTTCTTC

clone_size: .
v_call: TRBV5-1
j_call: TRBJ1-3
d_call: .
cdr3_aa: CASSSGTTGNTIYF
cdr3_nt: TGCGCCAGCAGCTCCGGGACAACAGGAAACACCATATATTTT

clone_size: .
v_call: TRBV4-1
j_call: TRBJ2-2
d_call: TRBD1
cdr3_aa: CASSLGQGNTGELFF
cdr3_nt: TGCGCCAGCAGCCTAGGACAGGGAAACACCGGGGAGCTGTTTTTT

clone_size: .
v_call: TRBV29-1
j_call: TRBJ2-1
d_call: TRBD1
cdr3_aa: CSVEPGQGTYNEQFF
cdr3_nt: TGCAGCGTTGAACCGGGACAGGGGACCTACAATGAGCAGTTCTTC

clone_size: .
v_call: TRBV15
j_call: TRBJ1-2
d_call: .
cdr3_aa: CATSRDYEGSHYGYTF
cdr3_nt: TGTGCCACCAGCAGAGATTACGAGGGGAGCCACTATGGCTACACCTTC

clone_size: .
v_call: TRBV7-9
j_call: TRBJ1-2
d_call: .
cdr3_aa: CASSSLDQANYGYTF
cdr3_nt: TGTGCCAGCAGCTCCCTGGACCAAGCTAACTATGGCTACACCTTC

clone_size: few
v_call: TRBV5-4
j_call: TRBJ2-2
d_call: .
cdr3_aa: CASSSGAGELFF
cdr3_nt: TGTGCCAGCAGCTCCGGTGCGGGGGAGCTGTTTTTT

clone_size: .
v_call: TRBV11-2
j_call: TRBJ2-5
d_call: TRBD2
cdr3_aa: CASSLVSGGSLETQYF
cdr3_nt: TGTGCCAGCAGCTTAGTTTCCGGGGGGTCCTTAGAGACCCAGTACTTC

clone_size: .
v_call: TRBV2
j_call: TRBJ2-5
d_call: .
cdr3_aa: CASNKRAQETQYF
cdr3_nt: TGTGCCAGCAACAAAAGGGCTCAAGAGACCCAGTACTTC

clone_size: .
v_call: TRBV7-7
j_call: TRBJ2-3
d_call: .
cdr3_aa: CASSLELPDTQYF
cdr3_nt: TGTGCCAGCAGCTTAGAGCTACCGGATACGCAGTATTTT

clone_size: .
v_call: TRBV15
j_call: TRBJ2-3
d_call: .
cdr3_aa: CATSRDGPGAATSTDTQYF
cdr3_nt: TGTGCCACCAGCAGAGATGGGCCCGGGGCCGCCACTAGCACAGATACGCAGTATTTT

clone_size: few
v_call: TRBV2
j_call: TRBJ2-5
d_call: .
cdr3_aa: CASSEAYGRGRETQYF
cdr3_nt: TGTGCCAGCAGTGAAGCTTATGGCAGGGGAAGAGAGACCCAGTACTTC

clone_size: .
v_call: TRBV19
j_call: TRBJ1-2
d_call: .
cdr3_aa: CASSYQESGYGYTF
cdr3_nt: TGTGCCAGTAGCTACCAGGAGTCTGGGTATGGCTACACCTTC

clone_size: .
v_call: TRBV4-1
j_call: TRBJ1-2
d_call: .
cdr3_aa: CASSQDFSRVPNYGYTF
cdr3_nt: TGCGCCAGCAGCCAAGATTTTTCCAGGGTCCCTAACTATGGCTACACCTTC

clone_size: .
v_call: TRBV2
j_call: TRBJ2-6
d_call: TRBD1
cdr3_aa: CASSETGGAGANVLTF
cdr3_nt: TGTGCCAGCAGTGAGACAGGGGGCGCTGGGGCCAACGTCCTGACTTTC

clone_size: .
v_call: TRBV19
j_call: TRBJ2-2
d_call: .
cdr3_aa: CASSNPNTGELFF
cdr3_nt: TGTGCCAGTAGTAACCCCAACACCGGGGAGCTGTTTTTT

clone_size: .
v_call: TRBV18
j_call: TRBJ2-7
d_call: .
cdr3_aa: CASSPEPFYEQYF
cdr3_nt: TGTGCCAGCTCACCAGAACCGTTCTACGAGCAGTACTTC

clone_size: .
v_call: TRBV5-8
j_call: TRBJ1-2
d_call: .
cdr3_aa: CASSYPGQTNYGYTF
cdr3_nt: TGTGCCAGCAGCTACCCCGGACAGACCAACTATGGCTACACCTTC

clone_size: .
v_call: TRBV5-4
j_call: TRBJ2-7
d_call: TRBD1
cdr3_aa: CASSPDRGYEQYF
cdr3_nt: TGTGCCAGCAGCCCCGACAGGGGGTACGAGCAGTACTTC

clone_size: .
v_call: TRBV5-1
j_call: TRBJ1-3
d_call: .
cdr3_aa: CASSLGFRGVGTTIYF
cdr3_nt: TGCGCCAGCAGCTTGGGTTTTCGGGGAGTGGGCACCACCATATATTTT

clone_size: .
v_call: TRBV5-5
j_call: TRBJ1-1
d_call: TRBD1
cdr3_aa: CASRWDRGRTEAFF
cdr3_nt: TGTGCCAGCAGATGGGACAGGGGTCGCACTGAAGCTTTCTTT

clone_size: .
v_call: TRBV18
j_call: TRBJ1-3
d_call: TRBD1
cdr3_aa: CASSPKDDRGGFSGNTIYF
cdr3_nt: TGTGCCAGCTCACCTAAGGACGACAGAGGGGGCTTTTCTGGAAACACCATATATTTT

clone_size: .
v_call: TRBV4-1
j_call: TRBJ2-7
d_call: TRBD1
cdr3_aa: CASSQPVRDRGDEQYF
cdr3_nt: TGCGCCAGCAGCCAACCAGTCCGGGACAGGGGCGACGAGCAGTACTTC

clone_size: .
v_call: TRBV5-1
j_call: TRBJ2-3
d_call: .
cdr3_aa: CASSLELGRTDTQYF
cdr3_nt: TGCGCCAGCAGCTTGGAGCTGGGGCGCACAGATACGCAGTATTTT

clone_size: .
v_call: TRBV7-9
j_call: TRBJ2-7
d_call: .
cdr3_aa: CASSLVTRHEQYF
cdr3_nt: TGTGCCAGCAGCTTAGTCACCCGTCACGAGCAGTACTTC

clone_size: .
v_call: TRBV29-1
j_call: TRBJ1-2
d_call: TRBD1
cdr3_aa: CSVDRTGGATTNYGYTF
cdr3_nt: TGCAGCGTTGACAGAACAGGGGGCGCAACTACTAACTATGGCTACACCTTC

clone_size: medium-sized
v_call: TRBV5-6
j_call: TRBJ1-2
d_call: .
cdr3_aa: CASSLGVAYGYTF
cdr3_nt: TGTGCCAGCAGCTTGGGGGTAGCCTATGGCTACACCTTC

clone_size: .
v_call: TRBV6-1
j_call: TRBJ1-2
d_call: .
cdr3_aa: CASSVKTAGYGYTF
cdr3_nt: TGTGCCAGCAGTGTTAAGACAGCTGGCTATGGCTACACCTTC

clone_size: .
v_call: TRBV2
j_call: TRBJ2-5
d_call: .
cdr3_aa: CASIFAFKETQYF
cdr3_nt: TGTGCCAGCATTTTCGCATTTAAAGAGACCCAGTACTTC

clone_size: .
v_call: TRBV27
j_call: TRBJ2-3
d_call: .
cdr3_aa: CASRYKSGGGPDTQYF
cdr3_nt: TGTGCCAGCAGATACAAGTCTGGGGGGGGCCCCGATACGCAGTATTTT

clone_size: few
v_call: TRBV2
j_call: TRBJ1-2
d_call: .
cdr3_aa: CASTRADDYGYTF
cdr3_nt: TGTGCCAGCACTAGGGCTGACGACTATGGCTACACCTTC

clone_size: once
v_call: TRBV19
j_call: TRBJ2-5
d_call: .
cdr3_aa: CASSNTGSFGETQYF
cdr3_nt: TGTGCCAGTAGTAATACAGGGTCGTTCGGAGAGACCCAGTACTTC

clone_size: .
v_call: TRBV2
j_call: TRBJ2-7
d_call: TRBD1
cdr3_aa: CASSRDRGSYEQYF
cdr3_nt: TGTGCCAGCAGTCGGGACAGGGGCTCCTACGAGCAGTACTTC

clone_size: few
v_call: TRBV25-1
j_call: TRBJ1-2
d_call: TRBD1
cdr3_aa: CASSSPGQIYGYTF
cdr3_nt: TGTGCCAGCAGCTCCCCGGGACAGATATATGGCTACACCTTC

clone_size: .
v_call: TRBV7-6
j_call: TRBJ2-7
d_call: TRBD1
cdr3_aa: CASSDDTGGAGEQYF
cdr3_nt: TGTGCCAGCAGCGACGATACAGGGGGCGCGGGAGAGCAGTACTTC

clone_size: .
v_call: TRBV11-3
j_call: TRBJ2-1
d_call: TRBD2
cdr3_aa: CASSPSTSGGANEQFF
cdr3_nt: TGTGCCAGCAGCCCCAGTACTAGCGGGGGGGCCAATGAGCAGTTCTTC

clone_size: .
v_call: TRBV4-1
j_call: TRBJ2-7
d_call: TRBD2
cdr3_aa: CASSQDIAGGNSYEQYF
cdr3_nt: TGCGCCAGCAGCCAAGATATCGCGGGGGGGAACTCCTACGAGCAGTACTTC

clone_size: .
v_call: TRBV7-6
j_call: TRBJ2-7
d_call: .
cdr3_aa: CASSLDSDEQYF
cdr3_nt: TGTGCCAGCAGCTTAGACAGCGACGAGCAGTACTTC

clone_size: .
v_call: TRBV25-1
j_call: TRBJ2-1
d_call: .
cdr3_aa: CASGSFDEQFF
cdr3_nt: TGTGCCAGTGGGAGTTTCGATGAGCAGTTCTTC

clone_size: few
v_call: TRBV7-6
j_call: TRBJ1-1
d_call: TRBD1
cdr3_aa: CASSLTGREAFF
cdr3_nt: TGTGCCAGCAGCTTGACAGGGAGGGAAGCTTTCTTT

clone_size: few
v_call: TRBV27
j_call: TRBJ2-2
d_call: .
cdr3_aa: CASSPTPILAGELFF
cdr3_nt: TGTGCCAGCAGTCCAACCCCGATTCTGGCCGGGGAGCTGTTTTTT

clone_size: .
v_call: TRBV4-1
j_call: TRBJ1-1
d_call: TRBD1
cdr3_aa: CASSQVNRGNTEAFF
cdr3_nt: TGCGCCAGCAGCCAAGTAAACAGGGGGAACACTGAAGCTTTCTTT

clone_size: .
v_call: TRBV4-1
j_call: TRBJ2-7
d_call: .
cdr3_aa: CASSPRWGPISYEQYF
cdr3_nt: TGCGCCAGCAGCCCCCGGTGGGGCCCGATCTCCTACGAGCAGTACTTC

clone_size: few
v_call: TRBV5-4
j_call: TRBJ2-4
d_call: .
cdr3_aa: CASSLSRGPKNIQYF
cdr3_nt: TGTGCCAGCAGCTTGTCCCGCGGGCCAAAAAACATTCAGTACTTC

clone_size: few
v_call: TRBV5-4
j_call: TRBJ2-1
d_call: .
cdr3_aa: CASSVSGGGEQFF
cdr3_nt: TGTGCCAGCAGCGTTAGCGGTGGGGGTGAGCAGTTCTTC

clone_size: large
v_call: TRBV6-5
j_call: TRBJ1-5
d_call: .
cdr3_aa: CASNQDPGQPQHF
cdr3_nt: TGTGCCAGCAATCAAGACCCCGGTCAGCCCCAGCATTTT

clone_size: .
v_call: TRBV7-9
j_call: TRBJ1-5
d_call: .
cdr3_aa: CASSFSSDQPQHF
cdr3_nt: TGTGCCAGCAGCTTCTCATCCGATCAGCCCCAGCATTTT

clone_size: .
v_call: TRBV19
j_call: TRBJ2-2
d_call: TRBD1
cdr3_aa: CASRRDRDNTGELFF
cdr3_nt: TGTGCCAGTAGGAGGGACAGGGATAACACCGGGGAGCTGTTTTTT

clone_size: .
v_call: TRBV19
j_call: TRBJ1-2
d_call: .
cdr3_aa: CASSRVLRQLLYGYTF
cdr3_nt: TGTGCCAGTAGTAGGGTTCTCAGGCAACTCCTCTATGGCTACACCTTC